This TCR beta chain was recorded in a study of CD8+CD57+ T cells in acquired aplastic anemia. Genomic DNA served as template for TCR beta VDJ and CDR3 profiling. TCRdb re-derived calls from the reads in MiXCR, one entry per CDR3 protein. This sample has 200,000 to 250,000 distinct CDR3 sequences, with less than 75% found just once. It was patients with CD8+CD57+ cell expansion by flow cytometry who were chosen for sequencing. Notes on the study in general: Approximately 27 CD8+ CDR3 sequences occurred in both the patients and the controls.

As regards this clonotype: What it binds is not known. This sequence may be a read error, since a much larger clone differs from it by one base.

This CDR3 spans 13 amino acids. The germline gives CDR1 MNHEY, CDR2 SMNVEV (reference sequence). Between the trimmed V and J ends, which lost 5 bases and 10 bases, there was a span of 12 bases. The sequenced material came from sorted CD4+, CD8+, or CD8+CD57+ T cells (not recorded which) from PBMCs. The genes are TRBV27 and TRBJ1-6; unclear D gene. The origin of this receptor is a human donor with aplastic anemia. CDR3 in amino acids: CASSISGFSPLHF. The CDR3 region has the DNA TGTGCCAGCAGTATTTCAGGCTTCTCACCCCTCCACTTT.